The rows below give T cell receptor beta chains drawn from one sample of a study of cytomegalovirus exposure and HLA in healthy donors. The table came from immunoSEQ multiplex PCR; TCRdb's copy has only in-frame clones and leaves some out. This sample yields roughly 150,000 clones, of which around 79% are seen a single time; roughly 3.8% belongs to the top ten. Sequencing was done on a sample of PBMCs. These receptor sequences come from a male donor in good health and CMV-seronegative. The CDR3 runs from the conserved cysteine through the conserved F or W. The D gene is left open where the match is weak.

>TRBV6-1|TRBD2|TRBJ2-1
CASSEEVSGGNEQFF
>TRBV5-6|TRBD1|TRBJ1-2
CASSPETGAIPDYGYTF
>TRBV7-8|.|TRBJ1-5
CASSLGRGNQPQHF
>TRBV29-1|TRBD2|TRBJ2-3
CSVEPGTSGGEFRTSTDTQYF
>TRBV7-2|TRBD2|TRBJ2-7
CASSTGTSGTREQYF
>TRBV11-2|.|TRBJ2-2
CASSPSRIPPAGELFF
>TRBV27|TRBD2|TRBJ2-3
CASGPLGSGRLSDTQYF
>TRBV7-9|TRBD2|TRBJ2-3
CASSFSGTNTDTQYF
>TRBV19|.|TRBJ2-3
CASSIAGADTQYF
>TRBV5-6|.|TRBJ2-3
CASSLNYREWSDTQYF
>TRBV29-1|.|TRBJ2-7
CSVEERGRGGPYEQYF
>TRBV27|.|TRBJ1-5
CASSLFGQPQHF
>TRBV6-4|.|TRBJ1-5
CASIGGNSNQPQHF
>TRBV7-9|.|TRBJ1-6
CASSAHSPLHF
>TRBV14|TRBD1|TRBJ2-1
CASSPHLGQALGATRNEQFF
>TRBV5-4|TRBD2|TRBJ2-1
CASSFSTSGNNEQFF
>TRBV19|TRBD2|TRBJ2-2
CASSILSGSRTGELFF
>TRBV6-5|TRBD1|TRBJ2-7
CASSARTGSNEQYF
>TRBV4-2|TRBD2|TRBJ2-5
CASSPTSGQETQYF
>TRBV6-6|.|TRBJ2-2
CASSYSRANTGELFF
>TRBV4-2|TRBD2|TRBJ2-7
CASSQGVGLAGGQEQYF
>TRBV6-5|TRBD1|TRBJ1-5
CASSIDRGGNQPQHF
>TRBV7-2|TRBD1|TRBJ2-1
CASSLPGGQARSYNEQFF
>TRBV5-1|.|TRBJ2-6
CASSLGGSGANVLTF
>TRBV23-1|.|TRBJ2-1
CASSQSRGWGTDSYNEQFF
>TRBV4-2|.|TRBJ2-3
CASSQPGVGTDTQYF
>TRBV18|.|TRBJ2-3
CASSPSVGRTGVRDTQYF
>TRBV29-1|TRBD2|TRBJ2-7
CSVASGTTYEQYF
>TRBV19|.|TRBJ2-3
CASKQRYTDTQYF
>TRBV5-4|TRBD1|TRBJ2-7
CASSPGTGKYEQYF
>TRBV29-1|.|TRBJ1-2
CSVDSGTNYGYTF
>TRBV11-2|.|TRBJ2-7
CASSSISLSYEQYF
>TRBV30|.|TRBJ2-7
CAWSGDIGTYEQYF
>TRBV6-5|.|TRBJ2-7
CASSYSDSGSYEQYF
>TRBV5-5|.|TRBJ1-1
CASSSTGLNTEAFF
>TRBV25-1|.|TRBJ2-2
CASSEWTENTGELFF
>TRBV9|.|TRBJ1-2
CASSVEQNRYGYTF
>TRBV7-2|TRBD1|TRBJ1-2
CASSPPGQGNYGYTF
>TRBV30|TRBD1|TRBJ2-1
CAWTRDRGKNEQFF
>TRBV9|.|TRBJ1-6
CASSVGGGANSPLHF
>TRBV6-1|TRBD1|TRBJ2-2
CASSVDRANTGELFF
>TRBV6-6|.|TRBJ1-1
CASSLRRGSTEAFF
>TRBV18|.|TRBJ2-2
CASFTTRGTGELFF
>TRBV7-9|.|TRBJ1-2
CASSLAKTNYGYTF
>TRBV5-1|TRBD1|TRBJ2-1
CASSPPGQGRTEQFF
>TRBV7-9|TRBD1|TRBJ1-2
CASRSDRGGYGYTF
>TRBV9|TRBD2|TRBJ2-2
CASSVLPLSGGTGTGELFF
>TRBV7-9|TRBD1|TRBJ2-1
CASSYGTGTYNEQFF
>TRBV9|.|TRBJ1-3
CASSVGSSGNTIYF
>TRBV5-1|.|TRBJ2-2
CASSLAAQGGAGELFF
>TRBV19|TRBD1|TRBJ1-1
CASSGQGATTEAFF
>TRBV5-1|TRBD2|TRBJ2-2
CASSLPALAGANTGELFF
>TRBV5-1|.|TRBJ1-2
CASSSTTRDGYTF
>TRBV5-1|TRBD1|TRBJ1-1
CASSSWDRALNEAFF
>TRBV6-5|.|TRBJ2-7
CASSYSTAGGVAQYF